The T cell receptor (beta chain) under discussion was sequenced for a study of blood T cell repertoires in COVID-19. Study details: T cells, B-cell-depleted T cells, or PBMCs supplied cDNA or gDNA.

In its sample, this clone was seen a few times. Sequencing was performed with immunoSEQ multiplex PCR; in TCRdb, only in-frame clones are kept and a portion is missing. Of more than 250,000 clones in the sample, around 84% were seen once. This clonotype was sampled from a woman aged 18-29 years who had recovered from COVID-19. The specimen sequenced was PBMCs or T cells enriched from blood (not recorded which).

The CDR3 DNA reads as TGTGCCAGCAGTCCGGGGGGCGGGAGCGTTTATGAGCAGTTCTTC. Its translation is CASSPGGGSVYEQFF. The chain employs TRBV28 and TRBJ2-1, with D possibly being TRBD2 (7 bases). This CDR3 has 15 residues. Per germline, CDR1 MDHEN and CDR2 SYDVKM. V was clipped by 5 bases and J by 8 bases, with 19 bases between them.